Listed below are T cell receptor beta chains from one sample, sequenced in a study of T cell changes during pregnancy in multiple sclerosis. The protocol was immunoSEQ multiplex PCR, while the TCRdb copy is restricted to in-frame clones and leaves out a portion. The top ten clones hold approximately 12% of a sample with about 13,000 clones, roughly nine tenths of them seen once. This sample comprised CD8+ T cells from peripheral blood mononuclear cells, obtained after pregnancy. These receptors originate from a female donor in good health, enrolled as a control in a pregnancy study. The CDR3 runs from the conserved cysteine through the conserved F or W. A D gene is named only where the DNA matches it firmly. Expanded clones get a size class; other rows say once, few or many, or leave the size out.

J gene: TRBJ2-4
clone size: NA
D gene: NA
CDR3 length: 12
V gene: TRBV4-3
CDR3 protein: CASSPGGDIQYF
CDR3 DNA: TGCGCCAGCAGCCCCGGCGGTGACATTCAGTACTTC

J gene: TRBJ1-1
clone size: NA
D gene: NA
CDR3 length: 17
V gene: TRBV19
CDR3 protein: CASSMGPPQFENTEAFF
CDR3 DNA: TGTGCCAGTAGTATGGGCCCACCGCAATTCGAGAACACTGAAGCTTTCTTT

J gene: TRBJ1-6
clone size: NA
D gene: TRBD1
CDR3 length: 14
V gene: TRBV28
CDR3 protein: CASSIRQGTAPLHF
CDR3 DNA: TGTGCCAGCAGTATCCGACAGGGGACGGCACCCCTCCACTTT

J gene: TRBJ2-7
clone size: NA
D gene: TRBD1
CDR3 length: 15
V gene: TRBV29-1
CDR3 protein: CSVEEATQGAYEQYF
CDR3 DNA: TGCAGCGTTGAAGAGGCCACTCAGGGGGCCTACGAGCAGTACTTC

J gene: TRBJ1-3
clone size: NA
D gene: NA
CDR3 length: 15
V gene: TRBV4-2
CDR3 protein: CASSQRGTPGNTIYF
CDR3 DNA: TGTGCCAGCAGCCAGCGGGGGACGCCCGGGAACACCATATATTTT

J gene: TRBJ2-7
clone size: NA
D gene: NA
CDR3 length: 12
V gene: TRBV27
CDR3 protein: CASISEDYEQYF
CDR3 DNA: TGTGCCAGCATTTCGGAGGACTACGAGCAGTACTTC

J gene: TRBJ1-3
clone size: NA
D gene: NA
CDR3 length: 15
V gene: TRBV10-3
CDR3 protein: CAIRPDTASGNTIYF
CDR3 DNA: TGTGCCATCAGACCGGACACGGCATCTGGAAACACCATATATTTT

J gene: TRBJ1-5
clone size: NA
D gene: NA
CDR3 length: 13
V gene: TRBV4-1
CDR3 protein: CASSQDREQPQHF
CDR3 DNA: TGCGCCAGCAGCCAAGATAGAGAACAGCCCCAGCATTTT

J gene: TRBJ2-1
clone size: NA
D gene: TRBD1
CDR3 length: 15
V gene: TRBV6-5
CDR3 protein: CASRPQQGMVNEQFF
CDR3 DNA: TGTGCCAGCAGACCCCAACAGGGGATGGTAAATGAGCAGTTCTTC

J gene: TRBJ1-2
clone size: NA
D gene: NA
CDR3 length: 14
V gene: TRBV2
CDR3 protein: CVSNEGEIGYGYTF
CDR3 DNA: TGTGTCAGCAACGAAGGAGAGATTGGCTATGGCTACACCTTC

J gene: TRBJ2-7
clone size: NA
D gene: TRBD1
CDR3 length: 16
V gene: TRBV9
CDR3 protein: CASSGHDRVDYYEQYF
CDR3 DNA: TGTGCCAGCAGCGGCCACGACAGGGTTGATTACTACGAGCAGTACTTC

J gene: TRBJ1-2
clone size: NA
D gene: NA
CDR3 length: 14
V gene: TRBV11-2
CDR3 protein: CASSWGGSAYGYTF
CDR3 DNA: TGTGCCAGCAGCTGGGGGGGGTCGGCCTATGGCTACACCTTC

J gene: TRBJ1-5
clone size: NA
D gene: TRBD1
CDR3 length: 16
V gene: TRBV6-1
CDR3 protein: CASSDLLGTGSQPQHF
CDR3 DNA: TGTGCCAGCAGTGACCTCCTGGGGACAGGGAGTCAGCCCCAGCATTTT

J gene: TRBJ1-6
clone size: large
D gene: NA
CDR3 length: 15
V gene: TRBV7-9
CDR3 protein: CASSLVERRNSPLHF
CDR3 DNA: TGTGCCAGCAGCCTCGTAGAACGGAGAAATTCACCCCTCCACTTT

J gene: TRBJ2-2
clone size: NA
D gene: NA
CDR3 length: 15
V gene: TRBV29-1
CDR3 protein: CSVHDGAVNTGELFF
CDR3 DNA: TGCAGCGTCCATGACGGTGCGGTGAACACCGGGGAGCTGTTTTTT

J gene: TRBJ1-6
clone size: NA
D gene: NA
CDR3 length: 18
V gene: TRBV4-1
CDR3 protein: CASSREKLQSSYNSPLHF
CDR3 DNA: TGCGCCAGCAGCCGCGAAAAATTACAGAGCTCCTATAATTCACCCCTCCACTTT

J gene: TRBJ1-2
clone size: few
D gene: NA
CDR3 length: 13
V gene: TRBV11-2
CDR3 protein: CASSRGAFYGYTF
CDR3 DNA: TGTGCCAGCAGCAGGGGTGCGTTCTATGGCTACACCTTC

J gene: TRBJ2-6
clone size: NA
D gene: NA
CDR3 length: 13
V gene: TRBV14
CDR3 protein: CASSPSLANVLTF
CDR3 DNA: TGTGCCAGCAGCCCGAGCCTGGCCAACGTCCTGACTTTC

J gene: TRBJ1-1
clone size: NA
D gene: TRBD1
CDR3 length: 14
V gene: TRBV2
CDR3 protein: CARKQGALNTEAFF
CDR3 DNA: TGTGCCAGAAAGCAGGGGGCCCTGAACACTGAAGCTTTCTTT

J gene: TRBJ1-1
clone size: NA
D gene: TRBD1
CDR3 length: 13
V gene: TRBV6-4
CDR3 protein: CASRQGTNTEAFF
CDR3 DNA: TGTGCCAGCAGACAGGGGACTAACACTGAAGCTTTCTTT

J gene: TRBJ2-1
clone size: NA
D gene: TRBD2
CDR3 length: 16
V gene: TRBV6-4
CDR3 protein: CASSDEAGSGNNEQFF
CDR3 DNA: TGTGCCAGCAGTGACGAAGCTGGTAGCGGGAACAATGAGCAGTTCTTC

J gene: TRBJ2-5
clone size: NA
D gene: TRBD2
CDR3 length: 15
V gene: TRBV7-3
CDR3 protein: CASSSAGLAQETQYF
CDR3 DNA: TGTGCCAGCAGTTCGGCGGGACTAGCCCAAGAGACCCAGTACTTC

J gene: TRBJ1-1
clone size: NA
D gene: TRBD1
CDR3 length: 15
V gene: TRBV28
CDR3 protein: CASSSVRQGLTEAFF
CDR3 DNA: TGTGCCAGCAGTTCTGTTCGACAGGGGCTCACTGAAGCTTTCTTT

J gene: TRBJ1-1
clone size: NA
D gene: NA
CDR3 length: 9
V gene: TRBV7-8
CDR3 protein: CASNPSEFF
CDR3 DNA: TGTGCCAGCAATCCCTCGGAGTTCTTT

J gene: TRBJ1-2
clone size: NA
D gene: NA
CDR3 length: 15
V gene: TRBV15
CDR3 protein: CATSRVKGGPYGYTF
CDR3 DNA: TGTGCCACCAGCAGAGTAAAAGGGGGACCCTATGGCTACACCTTC

J gene: TRBJ2-7
clone size: NA
D gene: NA
CDR3 length: 14
V gene: TRBV27
CDR3 protein: CASSLHAGTYEQYF
CDR3 DNA: TGTGCCAGCAGTTTACACGCGGGGACCTACGAGCAGTACTTC

J gene: TRBJ1-2
clone size: NA
D gene: TRBD1
CDR3 length: 14
V gene: TRBV28
CDR3 protein: CASSLSGGNYGYTF
CDR3 DNA: TGTGCCAGCAGTTTATCAGGGGGCAACTATGGCTACACCTTC

J gene: TRBJ2-7
clone size: NA
D gene: NA
CDR3 length: 17
V gene: TRBV7-2
CDR3 protein: CASSLYRGASGTYEQYF
CDR3 DNA: TGTGCCAGCAGCTTATATCGGGGGGCTAGCGGAACCTACGAGCAGTACTTC

J gene: TRBJ1-1
clone size: NA
D gene: NA
CDR3 length: 11
V gene: TRBV2
CDR3 protein: CASSGAGVAFF
CDR3 DNA: TGTGCCAGCAGTGGGGCCGGCGTAGCTTTCTTT

J gene: TRBJ2-7
clone size: once
D gene: TRBD2
CDR3 length: 13
V gene: TRBV7-9
CDR3 protein: CASSPAGGGEQYF
CDR3 DNA: TGTGCCAGCAGCCCGGCGGGGGGGGGCGAGCAGTACTTC

J gene: TRBJ1-5
clone size: NA
D gene: TRBD1
CDR3 length: 15
V gene: TRBV2
CDR3 protein: CASEIGTGLNQPQHF
CDR3 DNA: TGTGCCAGCGAGATAGGGACAGGCCTCAATCAGCCCCAGCATTTT

J gene: TRBJ2-2
clone size: NA
D gene: TRBD1
CDR3 length: 15
V gene: TRBV4-1
CDR3 protein: CASSQGQGPAGELFF
CDR3 DNA: TGCGCCAGCAGCCAGGGACAGGGGCCCGCCGGGGAGCTGTTTTTT